This TCR beta chain was identified in a study of T-cell reconstitution after alpha-beta-depleted transplantation in children. Notes on this clonotype: The antigen is undetermined.

Trimming removed 1 base at V and 5 bases at J, with 5 bases between. Germline assignment: CDR1 KGHDR and CDR2 SFDVKD. The CDR3 covers 13 residues. Regarding the study as a whole: Newly generated T cells supplied most T-cell counts and diversity one year post-transplant. High day-60 TCRbeta diversity in some patients came from surviving recipient T cells and thymic progenitors. Several hundred expanded graft clones reportedly gave rise to the alpha-beta T cells present about two months after transplant.

This sample's TCRbeta library carried unique molecular identifier barcodes. TCRdb re-analysed the PCR reads in MiXCR, keeping a single row per CDR3 protein. The data hold roughly 790,000 distinct CDR3 sequences, with approximately 15% observed a single time. The sample in question was PBMCs, mostly from graft donor cells, obtained 360 days after TCRalphabeta/CD19-depleted stem cell transplant. The sequence came from a male patient between 5 and 17 years old who had a stem cell transplant for acute lymphoblastic leukemia, so the T cells may come from the graft donor. The chain carries TRBV24-1 and TRBJ2-1; D remains unclear. The CDR3 protein is CATSDFADNEQFF. The DNA for the CDR3 is TGTGCCACCAGTGATTTCGCGGACAATGAGCAGTTCTTC.